The sequence of this T cell receptor beta chain was determined in a study of T-cell memory formation after mild COVID-19 (dated by TCRdb to 2020 to 2022). For the study in its entirety: TCR sequence clusters from the two donors were found to be largely donor specific. Longitudinal TCRalpha and TCRbeta repertoire sequencing tracked T-cell clones expanding and contracting after mild COVID-19 in a couple of donors. Two young, previously healthy adult volunteers, one female and one male, were included in the cohort. The study at large found these results: Clones contracting from day 15 to 85 had balanced CD4/CD8 phenotypes, while a second wave expanding from day 15 to 37 was biased towards CD4+. The study included only two mild cases, and larger cohorts that include severe cases with pre-infection samples were judged to be necessary. The second-wave clones that peaked on day 37 were not confirmed to be SARS-CoV-2 specific. Contracting CD4+ clones turned up mainly in the CM and EM memory subsets, whereas EMRA was where CD8+ clones were enriched. The detection of some responding clones in pre-infection memory suggests that pre-existing cross-reactive memory T cells joined the SARS-CoV-2 response.

This clonotype was detected only a few times. The clone's antigen remains unknown. Base qualities are missing; no much larger clone stands one base away. Ficoll-Paque density gradient centrifugation was the method used to isolate PBMCs. Sequencing relied on an Illumina NovaSeq 6000. cDNA libraries for TCRalpha and TCRbeta were prepared by 5'RACE using constant-segment primers, with sample barcodes and unique molecular identifiers added. RNA was extracted from every sample with Trizol reagent. The libraries were amplified in two PCR steps, and the second step added a second sample barcode and Illumina TruSeq adapters. Libraries were sequenced on an Illumina NovaSeq with 2 x 150 bp paired-end reads. The published analysis was carried out like this. Demultiplexing of reads and collapsing into UMI-guided consensus sequences were performed with migec v1.2.7. Using mixcr v2.1.11, the UMI consensuses were aligned to TRA and TRB V and J templates and assembled into clonotypes. A clonotype was counted as expanded or contracted only when both edgeR and NoisET called the clonotype significant, with the noise models trained on biological replicates. For edgeR calls, the thresholds were a false discovery rate-adjusted p below 0.01 and a log2 fold-change of 1. As an exploratory analysis of dynamics, max-normalized trajectories of the 1000 most abundant clonotypes were examined by PCA with hierarchical clustering. Separately sequenced CD4+ and CD8+ repertoires were used to assign a CD4 or CD8 phenotype to each responding clone. Clones were called with MiXCR by TCRdb after fastp trimmed the public reads at Q25, and only in-frame beta chains were retained. Entries that share a CDR3 protein sequence are merged under the most common genes and DNA. The V and J calls come from TCRdb's annotation, not from the publication. The sample table shows hundreds of thousands of distinct CDR3 sequences, and about 16% are seen once. Clones ranked in the top ten supply approximately 3.6% of the sample.

The V and J ends are trimmed by 1 base and 4 bases, leaving 10 bases between them. Taken from cysteine to phenylalanine, the CDR3 has 14 residues. The DNA shown is the 42-base CDR3, in frame from base 1. In the germline V gene, CDR1 corresponds to LGHNA and CDR2 to YNFKEQ. The material sequenced was PBMCs or a T cell subset sorted from them (not recorded which). The clonotype was recovered from a man aged 18 to 35 who had mild COVID-19 (a few samples of this study predate the infection). The sample titles of this study are shuffled in the database, so cell type and time point are left out; the donor was told from shared clones. The chain is encoded by TRBV4-2 joined to TRBJ1-1; TRBD1 is possibly the D segment (5 matching bases). The CDR3 region: CASSQGLGTTEAFF. The sequenced DNA is TGTGCCAGCAGCCAAGGATTAGGGACCACTGAAGCTTTCTTT.